Listed here are 26 T cell receptor beta chains from one sample, sequenced in a study of cytomegalovirus exposure and HLA in healthy donors. PCR primers comprised 60 Vbeta and 13 Jbeta primers. Repertoires were generated with immunoSEQ multiplex PCR, while TCRdb's copy carries only in-frame clones and drops some. The sample shows around 78,000 clones, about 88% of them seen only once. The specimen was PBMCs. Receptor source: a woman between 45 and 60 years old in good health and CMV-seronegative.

This rearrangement joins TRBV25-1 to TRBJ2-5, with 7 positions matching TRBD2. The CDR3 has 14 amino acids. Germline V gives CDR1 MGHDK, CDR2 SYGVNS. V shed 3 bases and J 0 bases; nucleotides not matched to a gene: 1. The CDR3 DNA reads TGTGCCAGCAGTGAGGGGGGGTACCAAGAGACCCAGTACTTC. It is translated as CASSEGGYQETQYF.

The V gene is TRBV15, the J gene TRBJ2-2, with 7 bases lining up with TRBD1. CDR1 and CDR2 (germline): LNHNV, YYDKDF (reference sequence). V trimming: 2 bases; J trimming: 7 bases; junction bases outside the gene matches: 4. CDR3 length: 14 residues. CDR3 bases: TGTGCCACCAGCAGAAACACAGGGGACGGGGAGCTGTTTTTT. Its translation: CATSRNTGDGELFF.

The chain is built from TRBV5-1 and TRBJ2-1, with 13 positions matching TRBD2. Germline V gives CDR1 SGHRS, CDR2 YFSETQ. V lost 3 bases to trimming and J lost 9 bases; unmatched junction nucleotides: 21. This CDR3 comprises 20 residues. This CDR3 reads CASSSPDSPLTSGRAGEQFF. The CDR3 region has the DNA TGCGCCAGCAGCTCTCCTGACTCGCCGTTAACTAGCGGGAGGGCCGGTGAGCAGTTCTTC. The full variable domain, completed using reference TRBV5-1 and TRBJ2-1, is KAGVTQTPRYLIKTRGQQVTLSCSPISGHRSVSWYQQTPGQGLQFLFEYFSETQRNKGNFPGRFSGRQFSNSRSEMNVSTLELGDSALYLCASSSPDSPLTSGRAGEQFFGPGTRLTVL.

The chain joins TRBV4-2 to TRBJ2-2; TRBD1 matches at 12 bases. The germline V gene has CDR1 LGHNA and CDR2 YNFKEQ. The CDR3 loop spans 17 amino acids. V gave up 5 bases and J gave up 4 bases; unmatched junction bases: 8. The CDR3: CASSARDRGRITGELFF. The CDR3 DNA sequence: TGTGCCAGCAGCGCCCGGGACAGGGGGCGCATCACCGGGGAGCTGTTTTTT.

The chain is built from TRBV19 and TRBJ1-1; TRBD1 matches 8 bases. The J segment lost 7 bases and the V segment lost 5 bases, leaving 9 bases of the junction unmatched. Looked up from germline, CDR1 is LNHDA and CDR2 is SQIVND (reference sequence). This CDR3 is built from 14 residues. The CDR3 reads CASSSFGQGNEAFF. The DNA of the CDR3 is TGTGCCAGTAGTTCCTTCGGACAGGGCAATGAAGCTTTCTTT.

This clone was observed a few times. The chain recombines TRBV4-1 with TRBJ1-4; D unclear. Trimming shortened V by 2 bases and J by 8 bases, and 21 bases separated the two germline ends. CDR3 length: 17 amino acids. Germline V CDR1 and CDR2: MGHRA, YSYEKL. This chain's CDR3 is CASSQRTYDVTGEKLFF. DNA of the CDR3: TGCGCCAGCAGCCAACGAACCTATGATGTTACGGGAGAAAAACTGTTTTTT.

The chain links TRBV29-1 to TRBJ2-2; 11 nucleotides align to TRBD2. The germline CDR1 and CDR2 sequences are SQVTM and ANQGSEA. J was trimmed by 7 bases and V by 0 bases; bases with no gene match: 19. This CDR3 has 20 amino acids. The CDR3 reads CSVEERGASGRFNLVGELFF. CDR3 DNA: TGCAGCGTTGAAGAGAGGGGGGCTAGCGGGAGGTTTAATTTGGTCGGGGAGCTGTTTTTT.

This chain connects TRBV5-8 to TRBJ2-3; D might be TRBD2 (6 bases). The CDR3 consists of 15 residues. Between the trimmed V and J ends, which lost 0 bases and 4 bases, there was a span of 12 bases. Germline V gene sequence: CDR1 SGHTS, CDR2 YDEGEE. This chain's CDR3 is CASSLGDGGSDTQYF. In DNA form, the CDR3 reads TGTGCCAGCAGCTTGGGGGACGGGGGATCAGATACGCAGTATTTT.

The V gene is TRBV7-2, the J gene TRBJ1-1, with a tentative D call TRBD1 (6 bases). The CDR3 length is 13 residues. Trimming removed 5 bases from V and 2 bases from J, with 9 bases in between. Per the germline V gene, CDR1 is SGHTA and CDR2 is FQGNSA. In nucleotides, the CDR3 is TGTGCCAGCAGCCCACAGGGTAACACTGAAGCTTTCTTT. Protein sequence: CASSPQGNTEAFF.

This chain links TRBV28 with TRBJ1-6; TRBD1 is a possible D gene (6 bases). The germline gives CDR1 MDHEN, CDR2 SYDVKM. This CDR3 spans 15 amino acids. Trimming took off 6 bases at V and 7 bases at J, with 16 bases between the two ends. The CDR3 sequence: CASRGRSGENSPLHF. The DNA for the CDR3 is TGTGCCAGCAGGGGGAGATCAGGGGAAAATTCACCCCTCCACTTT.

On this clone: Other DNA sequences within the sample encode an identical CDR3. The rearrangement links TRBV6-5 to TRBJ2-7; 9 bases align to TRBD2. Germline-derived CDR1 and CDR2 are MNHEY and SVGAGI. V was pared by 0 bases and J by 1 base, with 1 base of the junction left unmatched. There are 15 residues in the CDR3. The CDR3 DNA sequence: TGTGCCAGCAGTTACTCTAGCGGGAGTTCCTACGAGCAGTACTTC. Translated, it gives CASSYSSGSSYEQYF.

The gene calls are TRBV5-6 and TRBJ2-5, with D perhaps TRBD2 (7 bases). Germline V gene lookup returns CDR1 SGHDT and CDR2 YYEEEE. CDR3 length: 14 amino acids. Trimming left V 1 base short and J 5 bases short, with 12 bases between. CDR3 in amino acids: CASSLRGGWETQYF. The CDR3 DNA reads as TGTGCCAGCAGCTTGAGGGGGGGGTGGGAGACCCAGTACTTC.

The chain combines TRBV5-1 with TRBJ2-7; possibly TRBD1 for D (6 bases). V was shortened by 0 bases and J by 3 bases, with 10 bases between the two germline ends. CDR3 length: 14 residues. From germline, CDR1 is SGHRS and CDR2 YFSETQ. The CDR3 bases are TGCGCCAGCAGCTTGGGGGGGCTCCGCTACGAGCAGTACTTC. It encodes CASSLGGLRYEQYF.

This clone was seen a handful of times. The genes are TRBV7-3 and TRBJ2-1; TRBD2 matches at 11 bases. This CDR3 has 15 amino acids. V lost 2 bases and J lost 8; bases outside the gene matches: 5. Germline CDR1 reads SGHTA; CDR2 reads FQGTGA. In DNA, the CDR3 is TGTGCCAGCAGCTTACCGGGACTAGCGGTGGATGAGCAGTTCTTC. Protein sequence: CASSLPGLAVDEQFF.

V gene TRBV19 combines with J gene TRBJ2-5, with 10 bases that match TRBD2. Trimming took 5 bases from V and 4 from J; bases not matched to a gene: 16. CDR1 LNHDA and CDR2 SQIVND come from the germline V gene (reference sequence). CDR3 size: 18 residues. DNA for the CDR3: TGTGCCAGTAGTGTGACTAGCGGGCCCTGGAGGGTAAGAGAGACCCAGTACTTC. This translates into CASSVTSGPWRVRETQYF.

The V and J genes are TRBV5-1 and TRBJ2-6; maybe TRBD2 (6 bases). The V end lost 2 bases, the J end lost 4 bases, and 10 bases lay between the germline ends. In germline, CDR1 is SGHRS, CDR2 YFSETQ. CDR3 length: 15 amino acids. Written as DNA, the CDR3 is TGCGCCAGCAGCTTCGGGGGATCCGGGGCCAACGTCCTGACTTTC. Translating it yields CASSFGGSGANVLTF.

This clone was seen a single time. The chain combines TRBV4-2 with TRBJ2-6, with 9 positions matching TRBD2. Per the germline V gene, CDR1 is LGHNA and CDR2 is YNFKEQ. Trimming removed 0 bases from V and 0 bases from J; junction bases left unmatched: 9. The CDR3 sequence is 20 residues long. The CDR3 loop is CASSQEGLGAGGSGANVLTF. The CDR3 nucleotides are TGTGCCAGCAGCCAAGAAGGGTTAGGAGCGGGAGGCTCTGGGGCCAACGTCCTGACTTTC.

The chain uses TRBV30 and TRBJ2-2, with no clear D. Trimming removed 6 bases at V and 4 bases at J, with 9 bases between. Germline values: CDR1 GTSNPN, CDR2 SVGIG (reference sequence). The CDR3 loop spans 12 amino acids. The CDR3 loop is CACMHGTGELFF. CDR3 DNA: TGTGCCTGCATGCACGGCACCGGGGAGCTGTTTTTT.

This clone was observed once. This chain joins TRBV5-6 and TRBJ2-4; TRBD2 matches at 10 bases. Germline CDR1 and CDR2: SGHDT and YYEEEE. V was clipped by 4 bases and J by 3 bases; unmatched bases: 4. CDR3 length equals 15 residues. CDR3 residues: CASSTPSGSKNIQYF. CDR3 bases: TGTGCCAGCAGCACACCTAGCGGGAGCAAAAACATTCAGTACTTC.

The chain is built from TRBV11-1 and TRBJ1-1; D ambiguous. The CDR3 runs to 17 residues. Germline V CDR1 and CDR2: SGHAT, FQDESV (reference sequence). V gave up 1 base and J gave up 1 base, with 16 bases separating them. The CDR3 DNA sequence: TGTGCCAGCAGCTTAGGAGGGAATAGGTTTTCGAACACTGAAGCTTTCTTT. It encodes CASSLGGNRFSNTEAFF.

The chain uses TRBV7-3 and TRBJ1-1; TRBD1 agrees at 11 bases. V lost 5 bases to trimming and J lost 1 base; unmatched junction nucleotides: 3. Germline V gene lookup returns CDR1 SGHTA and CDR2 FQGTGA. CDR3 size: 15 residues. CDR3 sequence (DNA): TGTGCCAGCAGCCGGACAGGGGGCGGGAACACTGAAGCTTTCTTT. Translated: CASSRTGGGNTEAFF.

CDR3 in DNA: TGTGCCAGCAGCCTAGAGACAGGGGGCAACACTGAAGCTTTCTTT. Translating it yields CASSLETGGNTEAFF. The chain carries TRBV5-6 and TRBJ1-1; 10 bases line up with TRBD1. The germline CDR1 and CDR2 sequences are SGHDT and YYEEEE. V lost 4 bases and J lost 2; bases outside the gene matches: 5. The CDR3 loop spans 15 amino acids.

The CDR3 nucleotides are TGTGCCAGCAGCTCCCGACTAGCAGGGTTCACAGATACGCAGTATTTT. Residues: CASSSRLAGFTDTQYF. The chain joins TRBV7-8 to TRBJ2-3; 7 bases line up with TRBD2. J gave up 2 bases and V 4 bases, and 9 bases lay outside the gene matches. Germline CDR1 and CDR2: SGHVS and FQNEAQ. The CDR3 length is 16 residues.

This chain connects TRBV6-1 to TRBJ2-7; the match to TRBD2 covers 12 bases. The CDR3 runs to 16 residues. With 3 bases clipped from V and 7 bases from J, the junction kept 10 bases outside the gene matches. Germline V CDR1 and CDR2: MNHNS, SASEGT. CDR3: CASSDSSGGASGEQYV. CDR3 in DNA: TGTGCCAGCAGTGATTCTAGCGGGGGGGCGTCGGGGGAGCAGTACGTC.

The gene calls are TRBV9 and TRBJ1-4, with D possibly TRBD1 on 6 matching bases. V was trimmed by 0 bases and J by 5 bases, leaving 11 bases between them. CDR3 size: 15 residues. Germline assignment: CDR1 SGDLS and CDR2 YYNGEE. The CDR3 DNA reads TGTGCCAGCAGCGTAGGGGGGGGCTTAAATGAAAAACTGTTTTTT. Its translation: CASSVGGGLNEKLFF. Together with reference TRBV9 and TRBJ1-4, the CDR3 gives the full variable domain: DSGVTQTPKHLITATGQRVTLRCSPRSGDLSVYWYQQSLDQGLQFLIQYYNGEERAKGNILERFSAQQFPDLHSELNLSSLELGDSALYFCASSVGGGLNEKLFFGSGTQLSVL.

The V and J genes are TRBV4-2 and TRBJ2-5, with 8 bases identical to TRBD2. The DNA end is a closer match to TRBJ2-7, so the J assignment may be wrong. Germline V gives CDR1 LGHNA, CDR2 YNFKEQ. The CDR3 contains 15 residues. In nucleotides, the CDR3 is TGTGCCAGCAGCCAGGGAGGACTAGCTTTGTACGAGCAGTACTTC. It yields the protein CASSQGGLALYEQYF.